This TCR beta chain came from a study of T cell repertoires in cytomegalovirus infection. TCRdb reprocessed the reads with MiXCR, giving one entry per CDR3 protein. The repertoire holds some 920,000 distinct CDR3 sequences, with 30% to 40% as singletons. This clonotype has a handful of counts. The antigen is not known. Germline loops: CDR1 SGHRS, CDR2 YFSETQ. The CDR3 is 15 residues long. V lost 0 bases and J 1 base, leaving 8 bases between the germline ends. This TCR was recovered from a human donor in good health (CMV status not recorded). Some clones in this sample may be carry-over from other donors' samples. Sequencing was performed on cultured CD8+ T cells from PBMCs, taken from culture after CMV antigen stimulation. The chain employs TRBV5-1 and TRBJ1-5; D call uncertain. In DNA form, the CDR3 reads TGCGCCAGCAGCTTGGAATGGGGAAGCAATCAGCCCCAGCATTTT. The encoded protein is CASSLEWGSNQPQHF.